Below, one T cell receptor (beta chain) is given with its context. The data belong to a study of shared clonotypes between healthy human individuals. This table comes from immunoSEQ multiplex PCR, and its TCRdb copy is limited to in-frame clones, with some not included. The sample consists of 660,000 or so clones, 95% to 97% of them appearing once. CD45RO-negative, CCR7-selected cells formed the naive CD8 fraction, which excluded terminally differentiated effector memory CD45RA+ cells. Sequences were obtained from naive CD8+ T cells sorted from blood. This TCR was recovered from a woman aged 25 to 45 in good health.

The CDR3 coding sequence is TGTGCCAGCAGTTTCCCACTAGCGGGAGCTGAGCAGTACTTC. This gives the protein CASSFPLAGAEQYF. The chain carries TRBV28 and TRBJ2-5, with 11 bases lining up with TRBD2. Looked up from germline, CDR1 is MDHEN and CDR2 is SYDVKM. The CDR3 is made up of 14 amino acids. The V segment lost 3 bases and the J segment 11 bases; nucleotides outside the gene matches: 8.